The 26 T cell receptor beta chains listed next were all sequenced from one sample in a study of blood T cell repertoires in COVID-19. Measured with immunoSEQ multiplex PCR; TCRdb has only the in-frame clones, and not every one. Counted here are about 200,000 clones, about 83% occurring once; the ten biggest clones make up about 3.3%. Sequenced input: PBMCs or T cells enriched from blood (not recorded which). Every receptor here comes from a young woman who had been exposed to COVID-19.

V is TRBV27 and J is TRBJ1-4; maybe TRBD1 (6 bases). The CDR3 length is 15 residues. CDR1 is MNHEY and CDR2 is SMNVEV in the germline V gene (reference sequence). The V gene lost 5 bases and the J gene lost 8 bases, with 18 bases spanning the gap. CDR3 in amino acids: CASSRTVYVGEKLFF. CDR3 nucleotides: TGTGCCAGCAGTCGGACAGTGTACGTAGGGGAAAAACTGTTTTTT.

The V and J genes are TRBV9 and TRBJ1-2, with 9 bases aligning to TRBD1. Germline loops: CDR1 SGDLS, CDR2 YYNGEE. Unmatched junction bases numbered 10, after V lost 3 bases and J lost 4 bases. The CDR3 runs to 16 residues. This CDR3 reads CASSAARDRGSYGYTF. Written as DNA, the CDR3 is TGTGCCAGCAGCGCAGCACGAGACAGGGGGAGCTATGGCTACACCTTC.

The V gene is TRBV12-5, the J gene TRBJ2-7; possibly TRBD2 for D (5 bases). The CDR3 loop spans 15 amino acids. The germline V and J ends were trimmed by 0 bases and 3 bases, with 12 bases remaining between them. The germline V gene has CDR1 LGHNT and CDR2 FRNRAP. The CDR3 DNA is TGTGCTAGTGGTTTGGTCTGGACGGGGATCTACGAGCAGTACTTC. Translated, it gives CASGLVWTGIYEQYF.

CDR3 loop: CASSLRLAGELFF. CDR3 nucleotide sequence: TGTGCCAGCAGCCTAAGACTAGCCGGGGAGCTGTTTTTT. The chain couples TRBV3-1 (or the pseudogene TRBV3-2) to TRBJ2-2, with a weak D call TRBD2 (6 bases). Trimming shortened V by 4 bases and J by 6 bases, and 9 bases separated the two germline ends. Germline CDR1 and CDR2: LGHDT and YNNKEL (reference sequence). The CDR3 has 13 amino acids.

The chain recombines TRBV2 with TRBJ1-6; 8 bases are a match to TRBD1. With V trimmed by 4 bases and J by 10 bases, 9 bases remained unmatched. Germline lookup yields CDR1 SNHLY and CDR2 FYNNEI. The CDR3 covers 15 residues. Written as DNA, the CDR3 is TGTGCCAGCAGTGTCTTAGGACAGGGCGGGTCACCCCTCCACTTT. It encodes CASSVLGQGGSPLHF.

The sample holds one count of this clone. This chain uses TRBV5-5 with TRBJ2-7; tentative D call: TRBD1 (5 bases). Trimming took off 4 bases at V and 0 bases at J, with 20 bases between the two ends. This CDR3 spans 17 amino acids. Germline CDR1 is SGHKS and CDR2 is YYEKEE (reference sequence). The DNA of the CDR3 is TGTGCCAGCAGCCATTCAGGGCTCGGTCTTAGCTCCTACGAGCAGTACTTC. Protein sequence: CASSHSGLGLSSYEQYF.

Comment on this clone: A read error may produce the germline difference seen at one junction end. This rearrangement joins TRBV7-7 to TRBJ2-7; 8 bases line up with TRBD1. This CDR3 is 13 amino acids long. The V gene's germline CDR1 is SSHAT and CDR2 FNYEAQ (reference sequence). As DNA, the CDR3 is TGTGCTAGCAGCTCAGACAGGGGATACGAGCAGTACTTC. Residues: CASSSDRGYEQYF.

Ten or more counts support this clone. The chain carries TRBV9 and TRBJ1-2; unclear D gene. This CDR3 is 13 amino acids long. Germline V gene data show CDR1 as SGDLS and CDR2 as YYNGEE. Trimming removed 1 base from V and 2 bases from J, with 6 bases in between. The CDR3 protein is CASSVTENYGYTF. The CDR3 DNA sequence: TGTGCCAGCAGCGTAACGGAGAACTATGGCTACACCTTC.

On this clone: The sample contains more than one DNA sequence encoding this CDR3. V gene TRBV9 combines with J gene TRBJ2-7; 9 bases agree with TRBD2. V dropped 0 bases and J dropped 0; count of bases not matched to a gene: 4. The CDR3 has 16 residues. CDR1 is SGDLS and CDR2 is YYNGEE in the germline V gene. The CDR3 nucleotides are TGTGCCAGCAGCGTAGCTATAGCGGGGGCCTCCTACGAGCAGTACTTC. Translated, it gives CASSVAIAGASYEQYF.

The rearrangement uses TRBV5-1 and TRBJ2-5; D gene ambiguous. CDR3 size: 14 residues. Trimming took off 0 bases at V and 1 base at J, with 7 bases between the two ends. The germline V gene has CDR1 SGHRS and CDR2 YFSETQ. CDR3 in DNA: TGCGCCAGCAGCTTGGAGTCTACCCAAGAGACCCAGTACTTC. Translating gives CASSLESTQETQYF.

In its sample, this clone was seen a few times. The chain links TRBV5-4 to TRBJ1-2; D not certain. Germline V gene sequence: CDR1 SGHNT, CDR2 YYREEE (reference sequence). The CDR3 has 15 residues. Trimming pared 3 bases from V and 1 base from J, leaving 13 bases between. The CDR3 loop reads CASSSRTGNNYGYTF. The CDR3 DNA reads as TGTGCCAGCAGCTCGAGGACGGGGAATAACTATGGCTACACCTTC.

V and J are TRBV5-4 and TRBJ2-3, with TRBD2 matching 11 bases. After removal of 2 bases from V and 6 bases from J, the junction contained 2 bases not matched to a gene. CDR1 is SGHNT and CDR2 is YYREEE in the germline V gene (reference sequence). This CDR3 is built from 14 residues. CDR3 protein: CASSLLAGADTQYF. The DNA for the CDR3 is TGTGCCAGCAGCTTACTAGCGGGGGCCGATACGCAGTATTTT.

This chain joins TRBV11-2 and TRBJ1-2, with 9 positions matching TRBD1. Germline V gene sequence: CDR1 SGHAT, CDR2 FQNNGV. This CDR3 has 15 amino acids. V shed 4 bases and J 2 bases; nucleotides not matched to a gene: 5. For the CDR3, the DNA is TGTGCCAGCAGCTCCCGGGACAGGGAGAACTATGGCTACACCTTC. Translating gives CASSSRDRENYGYTF.

This chain uses TRBV5-1 with TRBJ2-1; 9 positions agree with TRBD1. V lost 1 base to trimming and J lost 6 bases; unmatched junction nucleotides: 2. This CDR3 is built from 14 residues. Germline V CDR1 and CDR2: SGHRS, YFSETQ. This CDR3 reads CASSLWTGVNEQFF. In DNA, the CDR3 is TGCGCCAGCAGCTTGTGGACAGGGGTCAATGAGCAGTTCTTC.

The gene calls are TRBV10-1 and TRBJ2-2, with a tentative D call TRBD1 (6 bases). In germline, CDR1 is WNHNN, CDR2 SYGVQD (reference sequence). Trimming took 3 bases from V and 4 from J, leaving 6 bases between them. The CDR3 sequence is 13 residues long. In nucleotides, the CDR3 is TGCGCCAGCAGTGACAGGGGCACCGGGGAGCTGTTTTTT. Translating it yields CASSDRGTGELFF.

J is TRBJ1-6 and V is TRBV27, with D tentatively TRBD1 (6 bases). Germline CDR1 MNHEY, CDR2 SMNVEV (reference sequence). Trimming shortened V by 2 bases and J by 10 bases, and 9 bases separated the two germline ends. CDR3 length equals 13 residues. CDR3 residues: CASSLTGRSPLHF. The CDR3 nucleotides read TGTGCCAGCAGTTTAACAGGGCGCTCACCCCTCCACTTT.

This chain connects TRBV27 to TRBJ1-1, with 7 bases aligning to TRBD1. The germline V gene has CDR1 MNHEY and CDR2 SMNVEV (reference sequence). The junction had 5 bases not matched to a gene; V was cut back by 4 bases and J by 0 bases. The CDR3 sequence is 15 residues long. This CDR3 reads CASSSGQKMNTEAFF. CDR3 sequence (DNA): TGTGCCAGCAGTTCGGGACAGAAAATGAACACTGAAGCTTTCTTT.

This chain connects TRBV15 to TRBJ1-1; TRBD1 matches at 7 bases. J gave up 4 bases and V 2 bases, and 7 bases lay outside the gene matches. This CDR3 has 15 residues. In germline, CDR1 is LNHNV, CDR2 YYDKDF (reference sequence). The CDR3 region has the DNA TGTGCCACCAGCAGAAAAGACAGGGCGGGCACTGAAGCTTTCTTT. The encoded protein is CATSRKDRAGTEAFF.

The CDR3 is CASSQTANQPQHF. Written as DNA, the CDR3 is TGCGCCAGCAGCCAAACAGCAAATCAGCCCCAGCATTTT. The V gene is TRBV4-3, the J gene TRBJ1-5; D gene ambiguous. The CDR3 length is 13 residues. The V and J ends lost 2 bases and 4 bases respectively, with 6 bases between them. Germline loops: CDR1 LGHNA, CDR2 YSLEER.

The rearrangement joins TRBV6-2 or TRBV6-3 to TRBJ1-2; D might be TRBD1 (5 bases). V lost 2 bases to trimming and J lost 4 bases, with 11 bases between them. Per the germline V gene, CDR1 is MNHEY and CDR2 is SVGEGT. The CDR3 runs to 14 residues. The CDR3, as DNA: TGTGCCAGCAGTTACGTCGGGCAGGGCTATGGCTACACCTTC. Amino acid sequence: CASSYVGQGYGYTF.

The chain recombines TRBV25-1 with TRBJ2-2; tentative D call: TRBD1 (6 bases). Trimming pared 3 bases from V and 0 bases from J, leaving 8 bases between. The CDR3 sequence is 15 residues long. Germline values: CDR1 MGHDK, CDR2 SYGVNS. The CDR3 protein is CASSEDSSNTGELFF. The DNA of the CDR3 is TGTGCCAGCAGTGAGGACAGTTCGAACACCGGGGAGCTGTTTTTT.

This sequence joins TRBV6-5 and TRBJ2-7; 8 positions agree with TRBD1. The CDR3 sequence is 15 residues long. CDR1 MNHEY and CDR2 SVGAGI come from the germline V gene. V shed 1 base, J shed 4 bases, and the junction held 6 bases outside the gene matches. DNA of the CDR3: TGTGCCAGCAGTTACTTGGCGGGACAGGCTTACGAGCAGTACTTC. It yields the protein CASSYLAGQAYEQYF.

The chain carries TRBV5-1 and TRBJ2-7, with 11 bases aligning to TRBD1. The CDR3 is made up of 13 amino acids. The V segment lost 5 bases and the J segment 6 bases; nucleotides outside the gene matches: 4. Per germline, CDR1 SGHRS and CDR2 YFSETQ. CDR3 sequence: CASRSGTGGEQYF. The CDR3 DNA follows: TGCGCCAGCAGGTCCGGGACAGGGGGCGAGCAGTACTTC.

The V and J genes are TRBV9 and TRBJ2-7; 8 nucleotides line up with TRBD1. The CDR3 is 15 residues long. V was pared by 6 bases and J by 5 bases, with 13 bases of the junction left unmatched. In germline, CDR1 is SGDLS, CDR2 YYNGEE. For the CDR3, the DNA is TGTGCCAGCACCCGGGGGCAGGGGGCATTCGACGAGCAGTACTTC. Protein: CASTRGQGAFDEQYF. Combining the CDR3 with reference TRBV9 and TRBJ2-7 gives the whole variable domain DSGVTQTPKHLITATGQRVTLRCSPRSGDLSVYWYQQSLDQGLQFLIQYYNGEERAKGNILERFSAQQFPDLHSELNLSSLELGDSALYFCASTRGQGAFDEQYFGPGTRLTVT.

V gene TRBV5-6 combines with J gene TRBJ1-2, with a possible D match to TRBD1 (5 bases). From germline, CDR1 is SGHDT and CDR2 YYEEEE. The V end was cut by 2 bases, the J end by 6 bases, with 14 bases between. The CDR3 length is 14 residues. CDR3 bases: TGTGCCAGCAGCTTAATCCAGGGTTTAGATGGCTACACCTTC. It codes for CASSLIQGLDGYTF.

The V and J genes are TRBV15 and TRBJ2-4; a weak D match, TRBD2 (6 bases). Trimming took off 0 bases at V and 6 bases at J, with 9 bases between the two ends. Germline assignment: CDR1 LNHNV and CDR2 YYDKDF (reference sequence). The CDR3 runs to 14 residues. The CDR3 region is CATSREGTPNIQYF. The CDR3 bases are TGTGCCACCAGCAGAGAGGGGACTCCAAACATTCAGTACTTC.